The present T cell receptor beta chain was sequenced within a study of CD8+ T cells in alopecia areata. Study-level information: Oral tofacitinib (5 to 10 mg twice daily) was administered to treated patients. Tofacitinib was given for 6 to 18 months, then stopped for 6 months.

Sequencing relied on a cDNA template that was reverse transcribed from extracted RNA. Data came from immunoSEQ multiplex PCR; TCRdb stores just in-frame clones and leaves some out. The profile shows 100,000 to 150,000 clones, roughly 58% of them singletons. Whole-study results and caveats: Sequences from scalp samples also cover resident alphabeta T cells of normal skin. Higher clonality than in normal scalp was seen in lesional scalp, especially alopecia totalis/universalis.

Concerning this clone itself: The antigen is undetermined.

The V end was cut by 2 bases, the J end by 0 bases, with 15 bases between. The CDR3 sequence is 16 residues long. Germline CDR1 SGHRS, CDR2 YFSETQ. The source was CD4+ T cells sorted from blood, collected at week 0. This TCR derives from a human donor with alopecia areata. This chain joins TRBV5-1 and TRBJ2-7; perhaps TRBD1 as D (6 bases). CDR3 amino acids: CASSLNPGASSYEQYF. The CDR3 region has the DNA TGCGCCAGCAGCTTAAACCCAGGGGCCTCCTCCTACGAGCAGTACTTC.